Following are 26 T cell receptor beta chains from one sample sequenced in a study of CD8 T cells in ankylosing spondylitis. The study's findings and limits: A motif of seven or eight highly homologous TCR beta variants was seen as apparently characteristic of ankylosing spondylitis blood.

These receptors lack a known antigen. One entry per CDR3 protein, called by TCRdb with MiXCR from the 5' RACE reads. The profile covers under 150,000 distinct CDR3 sequences, with 15% to 20% appearing a single time and 30% to 35% taken by the ten largest. Material for sequencing was blood, either unsorted or a sorted T cell fraction (not recorded which). The receptors stem from a male donor with ankylosing spondylitis.

This clonotype was counted between two and nine times. This chain links TRBV4-3 with TRBJ2-7; 14 bases line up with TRBD2. The CDR3 is 16 amino acids. J lost 3 bases, V lost 1 base, and 2 bases had no gene match. The germline V gene encodes CDR1 LGHNA and CDR2 YSLEER. In DNA form, the CDR3 reads TGCGCCAGCAGCCAAGGGACTAGCGGGAGGTTCTACGAGCAGTACTTC. Amino acids: CASSQGTSGRFYEQYF.

The sample holds many counts of this clonotype. The CDR3 here is CASSLPLQGSSYNEQFF. CDR3 bases: TGCGCCAGCAGCCTCCCCCTACAGGGTAGCTCCTACAATGAGCAGTTCTTC. The chain has TRBV4-1 and TRBJ2-1, with D perhaps matching TRBD1 (6 bases). Germline V gives CDR1 MGHRA, CDR2 YSYEKL. This CDR3 has 17 amino acids. V was clipped by 4 bases and J by 0 bases, with 16 bases between them.

This clonotype has more than one count but fewer than ten. The chain carries TRBV9 and TRBJ2-1; 10 bases are shared with TRBD2. Germline V gives CDR1 SGDLS, CDR2 YYNGEE. The V segment lost 3 bases and the J segment 10 bases; nucleotides outside the gene matches: 13. The CDR3 runs 16 residues. The CDR3 DNA follows: TGTGCCAGCAGCGCACCAGCGGGAGGGTATGGGGACGAGCAGTTCTTC. Translation gives CASSAPAGGYGDEQFF.

This rearrangement joins TRBV6-5 to TRBJ2-5, with D maybe TRBD1 (6 bases). Deletions cut 2 bases from V and 4 bases from J, with 14 bases between. Per the germline V gene, CDR1 is MNHEY and CDR2 is SVGAGI. CDR3 size: 15 residues. The chain's CDR3 is CASSYPQGRRETQYF. The CDR3 DNA is TGTGCCAGCAGTTACCCCCAGGGGCGCAGAGAGACCCAGTACTTC.

This clonotype came up a few times. V gene TRBV7-9 combines with J gene TRBJ2-1; 8 nucleotides align to TRBD2. J gave up 10 bases and V 5 bases, and 13 bases lay outside the gene matches. Germline V lookup: CDR1 SEHNR, CDR2 FQNEAQ (reference sequence). This CDR3 contains 15 residues. The CDR3 DNA sequence: TGTGCCAGCAGCCCCCCTCAACAGCGGGAGATGGAGCAGTTCTTC. Its translation is CASSPPQQREMEQFF.

This clonotype was observed a handful of times. CDR3 region: CASSYRGNEQFF. The CDR3 nucleotides are TGTGCCAGCAGTTATCGGGGCAATGAGCAGTTCTTC. The gene calls are TRBV6-6 and TRBJ2-1, with D tentatively TRBD2 (5 bases). V lost 3 bases to trimming and J lost 6 bases, with 6 bases between them. This CDR3 has 12 amino acids. Per the germline V gene, CDR1 is MNHNY and CDR2 is SVGAGI (reference sequence).

This clonotype was seen repeatedly, ten times or more. This rearrangement joins TRBV29-1 to TRBJ2-1; TRBD2 matches 9 bases. Germline V CDR1 and CDR2: SQVTM, ANQGSEA. This CDR3 is 16 amino acids long. Trimming cost V 3 bases and J 0 bases; bases outside gene matches: 6. CDR3: CSVDLAGPASYNEQFF. The CDR3 DNA sequence: TGCAGCGTTGACCTAGCGGGACCCGCCTCCTACAATGAGCAGTTCTTC.

The chain carries TRBV27 and TRBJ2-1; TRBD2 matches at 10 bases. This CDR3 region has 15 residues. J was trimmed by 4 bases and V by 5 bases; bases with no gene match: 5. The germline CDR1 and CDR2 sequences are MNHEY and SMNVEV (reference sequence). CDR3 DNA sequence: TGTGCCAGCAGTGTCGGACTAGCGGCTTACAATGAGCAGTTCTTC. The encoded protein is CASSVGLAAYNEQFF.

This clonotype was observed once. The chain links TRBV6-5 to TRBJ2-5; 8 positions match TRBD1. The junction had 4 bases not matched to a gene; V was cut back by 6 bases and J by 1 base. The CDR3 covers 14 residues. CDR1 and CDR2 (germline): MNHEY, SVGAGI. The CDR3 DNA reads TGTGCCAGCAGCTTAGACAGGGGCCAAGAGACCCAGTACTTC. Translated, it gives CASSLDRGQETQYF.

This clonotype has just a few counts. The CDR3 is CASSLLQGYEQYF. The CDR3, as DNA: TGTGCCAGCAGCTTGCTACAGGGCTACGAGCAGTACTTC. This chain links TRBV5-6 with TRBJ2-7, with D maybe TRBD1 (6 bases). The CDR3 covers 13 residues. Germline CDR1 and CDR2: SGHDT and YYEEEE. V was cut by 1 base and J by 3 bases, with 8 bases left in between.

This chain joins TRBV19 and TRBJ2-2, with TRBD2 identical over 9 bases. This CDR3 spans 17 amino acids. Losses at the gene ends were 5 bases for V and 4 bases for J; bases not matched to a gene: 11. Germline V gene sequence: CDR1 LNHDA, CDR2 SQIVND (reference sequence). CDR3 amino acids: CASSYPPGTSLTGELFF. The CDR3 bases are TGTGCCAGTAGTTACCCACCGGGGACTAGCCTCACCGGGGAGCTGTTTTTT.

V usage is TRBV6-5 and J usage is TRBJ1-1; 7 positions agree with TRBD1. Trimming removed 2 bases from V and 0 bases from J; junction bases left unmatched: 3. The germline V gene has CDR1 MNHEY and CDR2 SVGAGI. CDR3 size: 15 residues. The CDR3 is CASSYGTAMNTEAFF. The CDR3 region has the DNA TGTGCCAGCAGTTACGGGACAGCAATGAACACTGAAGCTTTCTTT.

In this sample, this clonotype turned up a few times. This chain joins TRBV9 and TRBJ1-6; D not certain. This CDR3 contains 12 residues. V was trimmed by 3 bases and J by 5 bases, leaving 3 bases between them. Looked up from germline, CDR1 is SGDLS and CDR2 is YYNGEE. CDR3 sequence (DNA): TGTGCCAGCAGCGGGAATAATTCACCCCTCCACTTT. Amino acids: CASSGNNSPLHF. Using reference TRBV9 and TRBJ1-6 for the parts outside the CDR3, the full variable domain is DSGVTQTPKHLITATGQRVTLRCSPRSGDLSVYWYQQSLDQGLQFLIQYYNGEERAKGNILERFSAQQFPDLHSELNLSSLELGDSALYFCASSGNNSPLHFGNGTRLTVT.

This clonotype was recorded a few times. This chain connects TRBV6-2 or TRBV6-3 to TRBJ2-5, with 9 bases that match TRBD2. In germline, CDR1 is MNHEY, CDR2 SVGEGT. This CDR3 spans 15 amino acids. Trimming removed 6 bases from V and 4 bases from J; junction bases left unmatched: 9. The CDR3 bases are TGTGCCAGCAGCAGCCGTAGCGGGAGTAGAGAGACCCAGTACTTC. Its protein product is CASSSRSGSRETQYF.

This clonotype occurred a few times. The genes are TRBV19 and TRBJ2-1, with D perhaps matching TRBD1 or TRBD2 (6 bases each). The CDR3 covers 14 residues. Trimming took 1 base from V and 8 from J, leaving 12 bases between them. Germline lookup yields CDR1 LNHDA and CDR2 SQIVND (reference sequence). In DNA form, the CDR3 reads TGTGCCAGTAGTATAGTCCCGGGGGCGGATGAGCAGTTCTTC. It codes for CASSIVPGADEQFF.

The rearrangement links TRBV7-9 to TRBJ2-7, with D tentatively TRBD1 (6 bases). This CDR3 is 14 amino acids long. Trimming stripped 5 bases from V and 1 base from J, with 12 bases between. In germline, CDR1 is SEHNR, CDR2 FQNEAQ (reference sequence). CDR3 DNA sequence: TGTGCCAGCAGCGGCCCAGACAGGTCCTACGAGCAGTACTTC. Its translation: CASSGPDRSYEQYF.

This clonotype was observed many times. V gene TRBV20-1 combines with J gene TRBJ1-2; a possible D gene is TRBD1 (6 bases). The CDR3 is 14 residues long. Trimming removed 2 bases at V and 5 bases at J, with 15 bases between. Germline-derived CDR1 and CDR2 are DFQATT and SNEGSKA (reference sequence). The CDR3 DNA follows: TGCAGTGCTAGAACTAGGCAGGGGAAATATGGCTACACCTTC. Its protein is CSARTRQGKYGYTF.

This clonotype was seen only a few times. The chain is built from TRBV7-3 and TRBJ1-1; 8 nucleotides match TRBD1. V shed 5 bases and J 11 bases; nucleotides not matched to a gene: 7. The CDR3 is 12 residues long. Germline CDR1 SGHTA, CDR2 FQGTGA. CDR3 sequence reads: CASSVDRGEAFF. The CDR3, as DNA: TGTGCCAGCAGCGTAGACAGGGGAGAGGCTTTCTTT.

The sample holds a few counts of this clonotype. V and J are TRBV6-1 and TRBJ2-2, with 9 bases lining up with TRBD1. The CDR3 consists of 16 residues. Germline V gene data show CDR1 as MNHNS and CDR2 as SASEGT. The V and J ends lost 6 bases and 5 bases, in that order; junction bases with no gene match: 10. In nucleotides, the CDR3 is TGTGCCAGCAGAGCCGGGACAGGGTGGGGTACCGGGGAGCTGTTTTTT. This gives the protein CASRAGTGWGTGELFF.

In this sample, this clonotype turned up many times. This chain connects TRBV15 to TRBJ2-1; TRBD2 is a possible D gene (6 bases). The CDR3 spans 16 residues. Germline loops: CDR1 LNHNV, CDR2 YYDKDF (reference sequence). The V and J ends lost 3 bases and 7 bases respectively, with 19 bases between them. The CDR3 reads CATSSPQIAGLNEQFF. CDR3 coding DNA: TGTGCCACCAGCAGCCCCCAGATTGCGGGACTTAATGAGCAGTTCTTC. The entire variable domain, with the rest obtained from reference TRBV15 and TRBJ2-1, is as follows: DAMVIQNPRYQVTQFGKPVTLSCSQTLNHNVMYWYQQKSSQAPKLLFHYYDKDFNNEADTPDNFQSRRPNTSFCFLDIRSPGLGDTAMYLCATSSPQIAGLNEQFFGPGTRLTVL.

This clonotype has a handful of counts. The CDR3 loop reads CASSQQGIAGNTIYF. DNA of the CDR3: TGCGCCAGCAGCCAACAGGGGATTGCTGGAAACACCATATATTTT. This rearrangement joins TRBV4-1 to TRBJ1-3; D possibly corresponds to TRBD1 (6 bases). The CDR3 is 15 residues long. Looked up from germline, CDR1 is MGHRA and CDR2 is YSYEKL. With 2 bases removed from V and 2 bases from J, the gap between germline ends came to 10 bases.

V gene TRBV9 combines with J gene TRBJ2-5, with a possible D match to TRBD1 (5 bases). This CDR3 spans 14 amino acids. V was cut by 0 bases and J by 5 bases, with 11 bases left in between. Germline V lookup: CDR1 SGDLS, CDR2 YYNGEE. In DNA form, the CDR3 reads TGTGCCAGCAGCGTAGGGGCAGGGTGGGAGACCCAGTACTTC. Protein product: CASSVGAGWETQYF. The entire variable domain, with the rest obtained from reference TRBV9 and TRBJ2-5, is as follows: DSGVTQTPKHLITATGQRVTLRCSPRSGDLSVYWYQQSLDQGLQFLIQYYNGEERAKGNILERFSAQQFPDLHSELNLSSLELGDSALYFCASSVGAGWETQYFGPGTRLLVL.

The J gene is TRBJ2-3, the V gene TRBV7-6, with TRBD2 identical over 14 bases. Germline V gives CDR1 SGHVS, CDR2 FNYEAQ. Germline trimming cut 5 bases from V and 2 bases from J; bases unmatched to any gene: 6. The CDR3 is made up of 17 amino acids. This CDR3 reads CASSPRLAGGFTDTQYF. CDR3 sequence (DNA): TGTGCCAGCAGCCCCAGACTAGCGGGAGGGTTCACAGATACGCAGTATTTT.

V usage is TRBV27 and J usage is TRBJ2-1, with TRBD2 matching 14 bases. Germline trimming cut 0 bases from V and 6 bases from J; bases unmatched to any gene: 4. The CDR3 is 17 residues long. Germline lookup yields CDR1 MNHEY and CDR2 SMNVEV (reference sequence). CDR3 protein: CASSLSRTSGRFNEQFF. CDR3 coding DNA: TGTGCCAGCAGTTTATCCCGGACTAGCGGGAGGTTCAATGAGCAGTTCTTC.

This clonotype was seen ten or more times. The rearrangement links TRBV4-2 to TRBJ2-1, with 8 bases lining up with TRBD2. V lost 0 bases and J lost 9; bases outside the gene matches: 10. The CDR3 spans 16 residues. The germline CDR1 and CDR2 sequences are LGHNA and YNFKEQ. The CDR3 spells CASSQDPSGRGFEQFF. In DNA, the CDR3 is TGTGCCAGCAGCCAAGACCCAAGCGGGAGAGGTTTTGAGCAGTTCTTC.

This clonotype appeared a few times. The chain recombines TRBV7-9 with TRBJ2-2; D is uncertain. Germline loops: CDR1 SEHNR, CDR2 FQNEAQ (reference sequence). CDR3 size: 15 residues. V lost 2 bases, J lost 3 bases, and 10 bases lay in between. This CDR3 is CASSLRDLYTGELFF. The CDR3 DNA reads as TGTGCCAGCAGCTTAAGGGATTTATACACCGGGGAGCTGTTTTTT. Variable domain in full (rest from reference TRBV7-9 and TRBJ2-2): DTGVSQNPRHKITKRGQNVTFRCDPISEHNRLYWYRQTLGQGPEFLTYFQNEAQLEKSRLLSDRFSAERPKGSFSTLEIQRTEQGDSAMYLCASSLRDLYTGELFFGEGSRLTVL.